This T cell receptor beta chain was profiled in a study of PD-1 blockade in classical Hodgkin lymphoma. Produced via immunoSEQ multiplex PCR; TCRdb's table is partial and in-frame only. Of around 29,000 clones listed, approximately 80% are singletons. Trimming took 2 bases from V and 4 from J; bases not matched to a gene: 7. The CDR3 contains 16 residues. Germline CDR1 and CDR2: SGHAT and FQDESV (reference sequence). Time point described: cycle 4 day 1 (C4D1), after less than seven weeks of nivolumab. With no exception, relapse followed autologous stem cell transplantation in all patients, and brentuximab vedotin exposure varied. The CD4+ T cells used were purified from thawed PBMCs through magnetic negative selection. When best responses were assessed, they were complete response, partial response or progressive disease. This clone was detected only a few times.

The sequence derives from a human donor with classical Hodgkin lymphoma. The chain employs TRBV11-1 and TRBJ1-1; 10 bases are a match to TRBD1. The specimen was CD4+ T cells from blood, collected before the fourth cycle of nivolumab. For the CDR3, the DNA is TGTGCCAGCAGCTTATTAGGGACAGGGGTATTCACTGAAGCTTTCTTT. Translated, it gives CASSLLGTGVFTEAFF.